The present entry profiles one TCR beta chain with its context. TCRdb keeps only in-frame clones here, not all; method: immunoSEQ multiplex PCR. The table has roughly 62,000 clones, around 94% seen once. Germline V lookup: CDR1 SGHNT, CDR2 YYREEE (reference sequence). The V and J ends lost 0 bases and 7 bases, in that order; junction bases with no gene match: 7. CDR3 length: 15 amino acids. This entry is derived from a study of preoperative IRX-2 immunotherapy in early breast cancer. The treatment is: preoperative locoregional IRX-2 cytokine immunotherapy. Preoperative locoregional IRX-2 cytokine immunotherapy was tested in the phase Ib source study.

The TCR sequence derives from a human donor with breast cancer. The chain uses TRBV5-4 and TRBJ2-7; 10 bases match TRBD1. Sampling was conducted from a patient treated with IRX-2 immunotherapy. The CDR3 is CASSLGPGQGWEQYF. DNA for the CDR3: TGTGCCAGCAGCTTGGGGCCGGGACAGGGGTGGGAGCAGTACTTC.